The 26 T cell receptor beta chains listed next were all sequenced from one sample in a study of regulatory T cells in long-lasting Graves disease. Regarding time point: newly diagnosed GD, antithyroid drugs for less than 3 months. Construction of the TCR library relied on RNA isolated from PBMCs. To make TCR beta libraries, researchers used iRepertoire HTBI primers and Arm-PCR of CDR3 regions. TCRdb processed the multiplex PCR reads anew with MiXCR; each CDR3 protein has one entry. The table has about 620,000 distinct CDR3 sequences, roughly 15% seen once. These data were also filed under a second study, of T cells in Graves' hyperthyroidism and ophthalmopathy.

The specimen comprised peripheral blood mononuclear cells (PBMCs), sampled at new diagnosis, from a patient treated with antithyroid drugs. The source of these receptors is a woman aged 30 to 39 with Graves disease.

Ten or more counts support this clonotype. DNA of the CDR3: TGTGCCACGTGGGGTAGCGGGAGAACGTACAATGAGCAGTTCTTC. Protein sequence: CATWGSGRTYNEQFF. V gene TRBV6-1 combines with J gene TRBJ2-1, with 9 positions matching TRBD2. Trimming removed 10 bases from V and 4 bases from J; junction bases left unmatched: 11. CDR1 MNHNS and CDR2 SASEGT come from the germline V gene. The CDR3 length is 15 residues.

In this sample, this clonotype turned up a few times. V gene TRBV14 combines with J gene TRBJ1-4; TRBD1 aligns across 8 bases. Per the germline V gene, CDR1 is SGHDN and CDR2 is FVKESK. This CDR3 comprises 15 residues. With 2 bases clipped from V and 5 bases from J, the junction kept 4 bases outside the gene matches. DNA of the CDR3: TGTGCCAGCAGCCAATCGCGGGACAGGAATGAAAAACTGTTTTTT. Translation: CASSQSRDRNEKLFF.

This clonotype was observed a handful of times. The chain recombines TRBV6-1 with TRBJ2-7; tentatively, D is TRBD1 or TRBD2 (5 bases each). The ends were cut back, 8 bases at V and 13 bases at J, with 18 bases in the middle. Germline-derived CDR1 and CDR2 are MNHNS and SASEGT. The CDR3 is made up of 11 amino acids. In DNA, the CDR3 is TGTGCCAGCTCTCTTTCAGGGACGCCATACTTC. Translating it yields CASSLSGTPYF.

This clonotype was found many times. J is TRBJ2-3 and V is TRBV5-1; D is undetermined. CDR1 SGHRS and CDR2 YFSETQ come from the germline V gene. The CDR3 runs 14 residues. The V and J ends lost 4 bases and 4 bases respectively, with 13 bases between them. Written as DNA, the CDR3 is TGCGCCAGCAGCCCAGGAGACTCTGCAGATACGCAGTATTTT. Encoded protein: CASSPGDSADTQYF.

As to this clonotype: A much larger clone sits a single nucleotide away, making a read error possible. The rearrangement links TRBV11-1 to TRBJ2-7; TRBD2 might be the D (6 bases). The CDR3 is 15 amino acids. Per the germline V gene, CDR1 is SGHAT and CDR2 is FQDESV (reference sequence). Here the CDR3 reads CASSVLAFSSHEQYF. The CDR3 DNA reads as TGTGCCAGCAGCGTACTAGCTTTTAGCTCCCACGAGCAGTACTTC.

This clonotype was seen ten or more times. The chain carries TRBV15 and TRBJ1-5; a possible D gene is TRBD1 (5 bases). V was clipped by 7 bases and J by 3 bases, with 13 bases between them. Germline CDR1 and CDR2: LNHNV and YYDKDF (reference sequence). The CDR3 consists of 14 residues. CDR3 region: CATTSGRDNQPQHF. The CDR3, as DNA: TGTGCCACCACCTCCGGCAGGGACAATCAGCCCCAGCATTTT. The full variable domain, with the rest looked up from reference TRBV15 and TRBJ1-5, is DAMVIQNPRYQVTQFGKPVTLSCSQTLNHNVMYWYQQKSSQAPKLLFHYYDKDFNNEADTPDNFQSRRPNTSFCFLDIRSPGLGDTAMYLCATTSGRDNQPQHFGDGTRLSIL.

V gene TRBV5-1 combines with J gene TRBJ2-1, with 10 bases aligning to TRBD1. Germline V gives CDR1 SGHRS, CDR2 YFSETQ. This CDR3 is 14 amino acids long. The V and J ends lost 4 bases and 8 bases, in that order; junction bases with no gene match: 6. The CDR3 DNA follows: TGCGCCAGCAGCGACAGGGGGCGCGGTGATGAGCAGTTCTTC. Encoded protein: CASSDRGRGDEQFF.

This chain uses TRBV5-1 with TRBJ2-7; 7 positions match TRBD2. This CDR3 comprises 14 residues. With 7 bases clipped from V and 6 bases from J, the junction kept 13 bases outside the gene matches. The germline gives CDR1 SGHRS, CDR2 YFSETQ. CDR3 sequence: CASAPWRELGEQYF. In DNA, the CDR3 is TGCGCCAGCGCTCCATGGCGGGAGCTCGGCGAGCAGTACTTC.

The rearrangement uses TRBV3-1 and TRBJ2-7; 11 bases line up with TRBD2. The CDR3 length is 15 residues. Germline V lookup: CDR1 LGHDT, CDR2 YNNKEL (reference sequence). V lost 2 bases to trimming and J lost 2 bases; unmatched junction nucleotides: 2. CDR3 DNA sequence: TGTGCCAGCAGCCAAATGACTAGCGGGGCCTACGAGCAGTACTTC. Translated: CASSQMTSGAYEQYF.

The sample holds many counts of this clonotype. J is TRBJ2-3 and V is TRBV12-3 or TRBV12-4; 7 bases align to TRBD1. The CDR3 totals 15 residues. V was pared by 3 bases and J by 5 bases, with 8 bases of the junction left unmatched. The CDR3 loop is CASSLRQGVGDTQYF. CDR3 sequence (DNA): TGTGCCAGCAGTTTGCGGCAGGGGGTTGGAGATACGCAGTATTTT.

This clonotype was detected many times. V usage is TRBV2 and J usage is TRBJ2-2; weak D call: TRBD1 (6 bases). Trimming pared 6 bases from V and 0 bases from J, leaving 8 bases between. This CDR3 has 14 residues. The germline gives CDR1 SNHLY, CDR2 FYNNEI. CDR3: CASSQGTNTGELFF. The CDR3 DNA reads TGTGCCAGCAGCCAGGGGACGAACACCGGGGAGCTGTTTTTT.

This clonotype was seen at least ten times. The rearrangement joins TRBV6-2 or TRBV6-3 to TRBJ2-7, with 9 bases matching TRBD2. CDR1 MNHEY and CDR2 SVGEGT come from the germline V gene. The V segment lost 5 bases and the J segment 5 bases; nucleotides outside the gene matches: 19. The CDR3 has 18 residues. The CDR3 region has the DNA TGTGCCAGCAGTGAGACAGGGAGTAGCGGGAGTCGGTCAGACGAGCAGTACTTC. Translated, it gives CASSETGSSGSRSDEQYF.

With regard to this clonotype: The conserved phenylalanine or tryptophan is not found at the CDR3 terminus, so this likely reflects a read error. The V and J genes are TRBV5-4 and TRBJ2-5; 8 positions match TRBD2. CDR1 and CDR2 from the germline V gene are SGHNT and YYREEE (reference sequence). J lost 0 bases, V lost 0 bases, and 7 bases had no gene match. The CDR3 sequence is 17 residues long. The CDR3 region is CASSLVKLAGNQETQYL. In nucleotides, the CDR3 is TGTGCCAGCAGCTTGGTAAAGTTAGCGGGGAACCAAGAGACCCAGTACTTA.

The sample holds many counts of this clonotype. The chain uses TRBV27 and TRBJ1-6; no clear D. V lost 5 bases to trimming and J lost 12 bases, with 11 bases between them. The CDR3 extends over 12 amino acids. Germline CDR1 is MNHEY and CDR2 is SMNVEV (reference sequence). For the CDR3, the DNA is TGTGCCAGCAGTCATGGAACCAGACCCCTCCACTTT. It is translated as CASSHGTRPLHF.

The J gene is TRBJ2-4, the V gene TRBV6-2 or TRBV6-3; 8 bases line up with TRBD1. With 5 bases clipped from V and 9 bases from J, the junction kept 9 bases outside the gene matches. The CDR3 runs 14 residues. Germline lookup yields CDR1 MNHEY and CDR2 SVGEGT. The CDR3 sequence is CASSDQGANSIQYF. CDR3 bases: TGTGCCAGCAGTGACCAGGGGGCGAACAGCATTCAGTACTTC.

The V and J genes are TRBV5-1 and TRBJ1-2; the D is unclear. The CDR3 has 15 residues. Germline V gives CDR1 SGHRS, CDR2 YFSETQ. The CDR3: CPHEWVWQADFGYTF. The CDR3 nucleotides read TGCCCCCATGAGTGGGTGTGGCAGGCGGACTTCGGCTACACCTTC.

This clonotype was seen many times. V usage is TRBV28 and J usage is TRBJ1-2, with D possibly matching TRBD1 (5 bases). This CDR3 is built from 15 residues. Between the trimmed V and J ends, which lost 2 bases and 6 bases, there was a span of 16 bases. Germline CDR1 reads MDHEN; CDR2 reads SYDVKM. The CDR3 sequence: CASSLVTTQGDGYTF. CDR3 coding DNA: TGTGCCAGCAGTTTAGTTACTACGCAGGGTGATGGCTACACCTTC.

CDR3 in DNA: TGCAGTGCTAGAGTGGACAGGGTCCTCGCTGAAGCTTTCTTT. This gives the protein CSARVDRVLAEAFF. The V call is TRBV20-1, the J call TRBJ1-1, with 8 bases aligning to TRBD1. This CDR3 contains 14 residues. Germline values: CDR1 DFQATT, CDR2 SNEGSKA (reference sequence). The trim removed 1 base at V and 6 bases at J, leaving 7 bases unmatched.

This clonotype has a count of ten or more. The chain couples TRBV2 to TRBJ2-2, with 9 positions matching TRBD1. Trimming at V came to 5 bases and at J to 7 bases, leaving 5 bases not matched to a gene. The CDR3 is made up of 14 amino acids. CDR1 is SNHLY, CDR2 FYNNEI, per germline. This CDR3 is CASSPGQGSGELFF. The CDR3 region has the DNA TGTGCCAGCAGTCCGGGACAGGGTAGCGGGGAGCTGTTTTTT.

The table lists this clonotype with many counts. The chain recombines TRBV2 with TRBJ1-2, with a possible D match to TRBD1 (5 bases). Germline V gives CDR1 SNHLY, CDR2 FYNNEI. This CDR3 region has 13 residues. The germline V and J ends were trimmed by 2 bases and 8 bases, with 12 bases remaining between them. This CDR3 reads CASSESRVGGYTF. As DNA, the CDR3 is TGTGCCAGCAGTGAATCCAGGGTGGGCGGCTACACCTTC.

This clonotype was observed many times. The CDR3 loop reads CASSPPVQRGEQFF. The CDR3, as DNA: TGTGCCAGTAGTCCCCCTGTACAGAGGGGTGAGCAGTTCTTC. V and J are TRBV19 and TRBJ2-1, with D perhaps matching TRBD1 or TRBD2 (5 bases each). This CDR3 has 14 residues. The germline CDR1 and CDR2 sequences are LNHDA and SQIVND (reference sequence). V lost 5 bases and J 9 bases, leaving 17 bases between the germline ends.

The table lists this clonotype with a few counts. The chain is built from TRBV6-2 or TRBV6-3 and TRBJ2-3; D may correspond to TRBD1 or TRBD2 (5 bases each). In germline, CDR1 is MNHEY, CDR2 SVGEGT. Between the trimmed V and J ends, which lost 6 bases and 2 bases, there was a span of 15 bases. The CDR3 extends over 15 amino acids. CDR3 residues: CASSHKLGTTDTQYF. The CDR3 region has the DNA TGTGCCAGCAGCCACAAATTGGGGACCACAGATACGCAGTATTTT.

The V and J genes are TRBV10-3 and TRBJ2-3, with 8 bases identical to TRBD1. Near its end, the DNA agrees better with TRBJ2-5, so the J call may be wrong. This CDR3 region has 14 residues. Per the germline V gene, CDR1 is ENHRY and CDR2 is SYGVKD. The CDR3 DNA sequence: TGTGCCATCAGTCCGGACAGGGCGGGGGAGACCCAGTACTTC. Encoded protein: CAISPDRAGETQYF.

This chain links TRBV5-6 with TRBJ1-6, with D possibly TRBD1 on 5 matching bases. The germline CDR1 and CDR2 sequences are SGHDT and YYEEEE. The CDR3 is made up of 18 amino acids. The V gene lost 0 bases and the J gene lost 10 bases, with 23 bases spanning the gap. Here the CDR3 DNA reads TGTGCCAGCAGCTTGGATCGGGGCGGAGTTGGTGGGGGGTCACCCCTCCACTTT. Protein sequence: CASSLDRGGVGGGSPLHF.

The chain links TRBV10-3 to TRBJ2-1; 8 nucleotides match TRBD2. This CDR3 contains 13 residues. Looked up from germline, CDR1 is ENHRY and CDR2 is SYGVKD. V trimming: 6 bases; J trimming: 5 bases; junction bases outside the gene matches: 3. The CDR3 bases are TGTGCCATCAGACTAGCGGCCAACAATGAGCAGTTCTTC. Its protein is CAIRLAANNEQFF.

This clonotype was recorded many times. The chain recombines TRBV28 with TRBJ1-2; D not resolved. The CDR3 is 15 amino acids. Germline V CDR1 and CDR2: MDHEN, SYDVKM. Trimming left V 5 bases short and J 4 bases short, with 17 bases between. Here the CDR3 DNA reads TGTGCCAGCAGTCTAATGCGAGGGTCTTCCTATGGCTACACCTTC. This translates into CASSLMRGSSYGYTF.